This note documents a single T cell receptor (beta chain) sequence. No cognate antigen has been identified for it. One base away there is no much larger clone; base qualities are not given. The CDR3 regions of human TCRbeta chains were analyzed by immunosequencing. Concerning the study's data processing: TCRs in the repertoires were matched against a reference library of SARS-CoV-2-specific TCRs that had been generated with the MIRA antigen-specificity platform. Breadth meant the fraction of unique TCRs that were SARS-CoV-2-associated, whereas depth meant the fraction of total T cells that were SARS-CoV-2-associated. Using the MIRA data, each spike-specific TCR was mapped to the spike region that the TCR reacts to and placed in a CD4 or CD8 class. Log10-transformed breadth and depth values were compared by one-way ANOVA with Sidak's multiple comparisons tests. Here the immuneACCESS table is served through TCRdb, limited to in-frame sequences with V and J called. Missing clones are a known gap in these copies; in checked studies unresolved V genes cover under half, and the rest lacks a known reason. V and J calls and clone size are given by that table; D and trimming were obtained from the DNA. The sample yields under 200,000 clones; about 92% were counted once. Together, the top ten hold 3.6% of the sample.

The data originate from a study of T cell responses to AZD1222 COVID-19 vaccine (dated by TCRdb to about 2021). About the study as a whole: A total of over 230 trial participants underwent TCR sequencing, of whom about 200 had received two doses of AZD1222 and about 26 had received two doses of the MenACWY control vaccine. Trial participants were enrolled into age subgroups of 18-55, 56-69 and 70-plus years, which contained 148, 28 and 57 TCR-sequenced participants, respectively.

The sample's time point label, decoded: about 28 days (+/-7) after the second vaccine dose. The intended sense of this specimen's treatment or condition label: meningococcal conjugate vaccine given as trial control. Vaccinee samples came from UK trials COV001 and COV002, including a single-blind randomized controlled phase 2/3 trial of AZD1222 (ChAdOx1 nCoV-19) in healthy adults. Trial participant PBMC samples were collected at day 0 and day 28 after the second dose for TCRbeta chain sequencing. Trimming at the junction amounts to 3 bases on V and 2 bases on J, and the germline ends lie 18 bases apart. Taken from cysteine to phenylalanine, the CDR3 has 17 residues. Only CDR3 DNA is held: 51 bases, read in frame from base 1. The germline V gene yields SGHAT for CDR1 and FQNNGV for CDR2. Broader findings and caveats from the paper: Reportedly, close to half of the unique spike-specific TCRs recognized epitopes lying outside the regions that are mutated in the B.1.351 and B.1.1.7 variants. After two AZD1222 doses, spike-specific TCR breadth and depth were significantly higher than at day 0 and than in MenACWY recipients. Because no samples from the day 14 peak response were available, repertoires could be characterized only after the peak T cell response. The whole spike protein was spanned by vaccine-associated CD4 TCRs, and dominant responses were seen in regions 160-218 and 743-854. The 56-69-year group was small, and its depth increase did not reach significance, likely because of low power. Participants were mostly white British and included more females than males, and it was suggested by the authors that clonal diversity may have been underestimated. Conclusions about previously exposed vaccinees were limited because only 6 or 7 AZD1222 recipients were SARS-CoV-2 seropositive at baseline.

The receptor comes from an adult who received the MenACWY meningococcal vaccine as a control. The rearranged chain carries TRBV11-2 and TRBJ2-3; the D segment could be TRBD2, given 5 matching bases. Here the sequenced sample was peripheral blood, taken 28 days after the second dose of the MenACWY control vaccine. For the CDR3, the sequence is CASSFSRGGGVTDTQYF. The DNA is TGTGCCAGCAGCTTCTCTCGAGGAGGCGGAGTCACAGATACGCAGTATTTT.